This T cell receptor beta chain originates from a study of a mutant IDH1 vaccine in newly diagnosed glioma. Study-wide context: Either 4-6 weeks after radiotherapy alone or alongside temozolomide, vaccination was begun. Of the patients given treatment, 62.5% were male and approximately 40% were female, and a mean age of approximately 37 years was recorded. Prior therapy was radiotherapy, temozolomide, or both; most received both. Regarding the study as a whole: Top peripheral T cell clonotype shifts appeared unrelated to pseudoprogression.

Sequencing was performed with immunoSEQ multiplex PCR; in TCRdb, only in-frame clones are kept and a portion is missing. The sample yields about 59,000 clones, approximately 90% seen once. There are 14 residues in the CDR3. The V gene's germline CDR1 is MGHRA and CDR2 YSYEKL. The germline V and J ends were trimmed by 3 bases and 2 bases, with 11 bases remaining between them. To note about this clone: What it binds is not known.

Stated time point: week 5, during vaccination. Doses consisted of 300 ug of mutant IDH1 20-mer peptide each, paired with topical imiquimod. The sample in question was PBMCs, obtained from a glioma patient whose treatment included an IDH1 peptide vaccine. The TCR was taken from a woman aged 40 to 50 with glioma. The chain recombines TRBV4-1 with TRBJ2-7; D is uncertain. CDR3 residues: CASSQVQLPYEQYF. The DNA of the CDR3 is TGCGCCAGCAGCCAGGTGCAGCTTCCCTACGAGCAGTACTTC.